Listed below are T cell receptor beta chains from one sample, sequenced in a study of control samples from healthy donors and cancer patients. Some clones are missing from TCRdb's copy, which holds only in-frame ones; the method was immunoSEQ multiplex PCR. The data show 84,000 or so clones, with around 80% seen just once and around 10% held by the top ten. Sequences were obtained from PBMCs. These receptors all stem from a man aged 55 to 69 with head and neck cancer. Both conserved end residues are part of each CDR3. The D gene is left open where the match is weak. Some rows have no size entry. The others give once, few or many, or a class for an expanded clone.

V gene	D gene	J gene	clone size	CDR3 DNA	CDR3 protein
TRBV10-3	NA	TRBJ2-2	NA	TGTGCCATCAGTGGGGCCCGAGTCTTGAACACCGGGGAGCTGTTTTTT	CAISGARVLNTGELFF
TRBV6-5	NA	TRBJ2-1	NA	TGTGCCAGCAGAGTGACGCATGGTCACTACAATGAGCAGTTCTTC	CASRVTHGHYNEQFF
TRBV6-5	NA	TRBJ2-7	once	TGTGCCAGCCAACAAAGGGGCGCCTCCTACGAGCAGTACTTC	CASQQRGASYEQYF
TRBV6-2/TRBV6-3	NA	TRBJ2-5	NA	TGTGCCAGCAGTTACCCCGGGGCCCGCTGGGAGACCCAGTACTTC	CASSYPGARWETQYF
TRBV20-1	NA	TRBJ1-4	NA	TGCAGTGCTAGTTCATGGGGGGAGTCGACTAATGAAAAACTGTTTTTT	CSASSWGESTNEKLFF
TRBV6-5	TRBD1	TRBJ2-7	NA	TGTGCCAGCAGTTACTCGATACAGGGGGCCTACGAGCAGTACTTC	CASSYSIQGAYEQYF
TRBV19	NA	TRBJ1-5	NA	TGTGCCAGTAGTAAGCAGCTTGATCAGCCCCAGCATTTT	CASSKQLDQPQHF
TRBV5-1	TRBD1	TRBJ1-4	NA	TGCGCCAGCAGCCCTGCTTGGATATACAGGGGTGGGGAACTGTTTTTT	CASSPAWIYRGGELFF
TRBV7-9	NA	TRBJ2-6	few	TGTGCCAGCAGTTATCGCCGGGTGGGGGGGGCCAACGTCCTGACTTTC	CASSYRRVGGANVLTF
TRBV18	NA	TRBJ2-6	NA	TGTGCCAGCTCACCACCCAGCTCTGGGGCCAACGTCCTGACTTTC	CASSPPSSGANVLTF
TRBV6-5	NA	TRBJ1-1	few	TGTGCCAGCAGTTACTCGACAGGTTTGAACACTGAAGCTTTCTTT	CASSYSTGLNTEAFF
TRBV9	TRBD1	TRBJ1-3	NA	TGTGCCAGCAGCGCCCGCGGGGGTACAGGGGGGTCTGGAAACACCATATATTTT	CASSARGGTGGSGNTIYF
TRBV5-4	NA	TRBJ2-1	NA	TGTGCCAGCAGCCAGGACCCTTACAATGAGCAGTTCTTC	CASSQDPYNEQFF
TRBV7-8	TRBD2	TRBJ2-7	NA	TGTGCCAGCAGCTTAGTCGGGACTAGCTTTTACGAGCAGTACTTC	CASSLVGTSFYEQYF
TRBV9	NA	TRBJ1-6	NA	TGTGCCAGCAGCGTAGAGGGTTTCAATTCACCCCTCCACTTT	CASSVEGFNSPLHF
TRBV28	TRBD1	TRBJ2-3	NA	TGTGCCAGCGAGGGACAGGGGTACACAGATACGCAGTATTTT	CASEGQGYTDTQYF
TRBV5-1	NA	TRBJ1-4	few	TGCGCCAGCAGCTTGGGACAGTACCCTGAAAAACTGTTTTTT	CASSLGQYPEKLFF
TRBV30	NA	TRBJ2-2	NA	TGTGCCTGGAAGGTGAAGACAGGTGACACCGGGGAGCTGTTTTTT	CAWKVKTGDTGELFF
TRBV19	TRBD2	TRBJ2-1	NA	TGTGCCAGTAGTATGTTGAATAGCGGGAGATACAATGAGCAGTTCTTC	CASSMLNSGRYNEQFF
TRBV18	TRBD2	TRBJ2-3	NA	TGTGCCAGCTCACCAATTGCGGGAGGGCGATCAGATACGCAGTATTTT	CASSPIAGGRSDTQYF
TRBV12-3/TRBV12-4	NA	TRBJ2-5	NA	TGTGCCAGCAGGCCGGGGTCCCAAGAGACCCAGTACTTC	CASRPGSQETQYF
TRBV19	NA	TRBJ1-5	NA	TGTGCCAGTAGTATATGGCCAGGGAGTGGAAGCAATCAGCCCCAGCATTTT	CASSIWPGSGSNQPQHF
TRBV10-3	TRBD1	TRBJ2-5	NA	TGTGCCATCAGTTCCGGGACAGGAGAGACCCAGTACTTC	CAISSGTGETQYF
TRBV27	TRBD2	TRBJ2-3	NA	TGTGCCAGCAGTTTAGACCTAGCACTAGCGGGAGCGGCAGATACGCAGTATTTT	CASSLDLALAGAADTQYF
TRBV6-5	NA	TRBJ1-2	NA	TGTGCCAGCAGAACGGACCTAAACTATGGCTACACCTTC	CASRTDLNYGYTF
TRBV9	NA	TRBJ2-3	NA	TGTGCCAGCAGCGTAGCTTCAGCCCCCACAGATACGCAGTATTTT	CASSVASAPTDTQYF
TRBV18	NA	TRBJ2-5	once	TGTGCCAGCTCACCAAAGCTCGAAGAGACCCAGTACTTC	CASSPKLEETQYF
TRBV28	NA	TRBJ1-6	NA	TGTGCCAGCACTCCCACCGCCAGAGTCGGTTCACCCCTCCACTTT	CASTPTARVGSPLHF
TRBV5-6	TRBD1	TRBJ1-3	NA	TGTGCCAGCAGCGTGCCGGGACAGGGAAACACCATATATTTT	CASSVPGQGNTIYF
TRBV28	NA	TRBJ2-4	NA	TGTGCCAGCAGTTTAGAATTCAAGGGAGCCAAAAACATTCAGTACTTC	CASSLEFKGAKNIQYF
TRBV7-8	NA	TRBJ2-3	NA	TGTGCCAGCAGCCAAATTCAACAGGGCGGTACGCAGTATTTT	CASSQIQQGGTQYF
TRBV19	TRBD2	TRBJ2-7	NA	TGTGCCTCCTCGGGACTAGCGGGCCATCCCTCCTACGAGCAGTACTTC	CASSGLAGHPSYEQYF
TRBV7-9	NA	TRBJ2-7	NA	TGTGCCAGCAGCTTAGGTCTAGGGGTGAAAGGAACCCCTTACGAGCAGTACTTC	CASSLGLGVKGTPYEQYF
TRBV3-1/TRBV3-2	TRBD1	TRBJ1-5	NA	TGTGCCAGCACGAATCAGGGGGGCGGGCAGCCCCAGCATTTT	CASTNQGGGQPQHF
TRBV6-6	TRBD2	TRBJ2-2	NA	TGTGCCAGCAGTCCTAATAGCGGGAGCGGTACCGGGGAGCTGTTTTTT	CASSPNSGSGTGELFF
TRBV2	NA	TRBJ1-5	NA	TGTGCCAGCAGTAAAGAGGGGGGAGTCCGGCAGCCCCAGCATTTT	CASSKEGGVRQPQHF
TRBV5-1	TRBD1	TRBJ2-2	NA	TGCGCCAGCAGGTTACAGGGGGCGGCCGGGGAGCTGTTTTTT	CASRLQGAAGELFF
TRBV28	NA	TRBJ1-1	NA	TGTGCCAGCAGTTTAGGGGCCGGAAGGACGGCTTTCTTT	CASSLGAGRTAFF
TRBV11-2	NA	TRBJ2-7	few	TGTGCCAGCAGGCCTGTCAGGAGCTCCTACGAGCAGTACTTC	CASRPVRSSYEQYF
TRBV4-1	NA	TRBJ1-1	NA	TGCGCCAGCAGCCAAGGGGGGGCGCCGAGATCCACTGAAGCTTTCTTT	CASSQGGAPRSTEAFF
TRBV9	NA	TRBJ2-3	NA	TGTGCCAGCAGCGGGTCGGAAGTAGGGGATCGAGATACGCAGTATTTT	CASSGSEVGDRDTQYF
TRBV6-6	NA	TRBJ1-1	NA	TGTGCCAGCAGTAGCACAGGAATGAACACTGAAGCTTTCTTT	CASSSTGMNTEAFF
TRBV5-4	NA	TRBJ1-1	NA	TGTGCCAGCAGCGGGAAACAGGGTAGGGATGGAGCTTTCTTT	CASSGKQGRDGAFF
TRBV27	NA	TRBJ2-7	NA	TGTGCCAGCAGGAAACTCGGACACTACGAGCAGTACTTC	CASRKLGHYEQYF
TRBV2	NA	TRBJ1-5	NA	TGTGCCAGCAGCGAGGTGGAAATTTATAGCAATCAGCCCCAGCATTTT	CASSEVEIYSNQPQHF
TRBV28	NA	TRBJ2-7	NA	TGTGCCAGCCTTGCAGGGGCTACTTACGAGCAGTACTTC	CASLAGATYEQYF
TRBV4-2	NA	TRBJ2-4	NA	TGTGCCAGCAGCCAAGAAAGTGGTGGGAACATTCAGTACTTC	CASSQESGGNIQYF
TRBV30	TRBD1	TRBJ1-5	NA	TGTGCCTGGAAGGGGCAGGGGGCGGGAAATCAGCCCCAGCATTTT	CAWKGQGAGNQPQHF
TRBV18	NA	TRBJ2-6	NA	TGTGCCAGCTCACCAGCCATTACCGGGGCCAACGTCCTGACTTTC	CASSPAITGANVLTF
TRBV6-5	NA	TRBJ2-7	NA	TGTGCCAGCAGTACTGTTGGGGAGTCCTACGAGCAGTACTTC	CASSTVGESYEQYF
TRBV5-1	NA	TRBJ1-5	NA	TGCGCCAGCAGCTTGTCTTCAGGAACCTATCAGCCCCAGCATTTT	CASSLSSGTYQPQHF
TRBV18	NA	TRBJ2-2	NA	TGTGCCAGCTCCCGAGGGTCCGGGGAAGTGGACACCGGGGAGCTGTTTTTT	CASSRGSGEVDTGELFF
TRBV29-1	NA	TRBJ1-2	few	TGCAGCGATATCGGGACTCACTATGGCTACACCTTC	CSDIGTHYGYTF
TRBV5-1	NA	TRBJ2-3	NA	TGCGCCAGCAGCGACCCGAGACAGGGCACAGATACGCAGTATTTT	CASSDPRQGTDTQYF
TRBV15	NA	TRBJ1-2	NA	TGTGCCACCAGCAGAGATACGACAGCTTTAAGCTACACCTTC	CATSRDTTALSYTF
TRBV29-1	NA	TRBJ1-2	NA	TGCAGCGTTGACCGTCGTGGGTATGGCTACACCTTC	CSVDRRGYGYTF
TRBV11-2	NA	TRBJ2-1	once	TGTGCCAGCAGCTTACTGGGCGGGCTACGGATGAATGAGCAGTTCTTC	CASSLLGGLRMNEQFF